This T cell receptor (beta chain) is drawn from a study of Graves' ophthalmopathy and Graves' hyperthyroidism. On the study more broadly: Samples of peripheral blood were obtained at initial diagnosis, prior to treatment of any kind.

Trimming took off 0 bases at V and 3 bases at J, with 12 bases between the two ends. Germline CDR1 reads MGHRA; CDR2 reads YSYEKL. The CDR3 has 15 residues. The study enrolled ophthalmopathy donors with moderate-to-severe activity, CAS ≥3, NOSPECS ≥4 and duration under 3 months. RNA transcripts yielded amplified TCR beta CDR3 regions. First-round RT-PCR used HTBI primers; second-round multiplex PCR followed. TCRdb re-analysed the multiplex PCR reads in MiXCR, keeping a single row per CDR3 protein. Among 600,000 to 950,000 distinct CDR3 sequences, roughly two fifths were seen once, and the ten largest hold approximately 43%. In the case of this clonotype: What it binds is not known.

The study's findings and limits: The model reached approximately 70% sensitivity and about 72% specificity for predicting ophthalmopathy progression. Most expanded thyroid clonotypes above 0.001 frequency also appeared in blood.

This sequence was found in an adult man with Graves' ophthalmopathy. The V call is TRBV4-1, the J call TRBJ2-7; D is unresolved. The specimen sequenced was peripheral blood. The CDR3 sequence: CASSQEMQSLYEQYF. CDR3 nucleotides: TGCGCCAGCAGCCAAGAAATGCAAAGTCTCTACGAGCAGTACTTC.